The rows below give T cell receptor beta chains drawn from one sample of a study of cytomegalovirus exposure and HLA in healthy donors. Clones were read by immunoSEQ multiplex PCR, and TCRdb kept only the in-frame ones, dropping some. The sample carries some 340,000 clones, about 85% recorded once. Sequenced input: PBMCs. These receptors were collected from a woman aged 30 to 39 in good health and CMV-seropositive. CDR3s include the opening cysteine and the closing phenylalanine or tryptophan. A D gene is named only where the DNA matches it firmly. A clone size is listed for some rows: how often the clone was seen (once, few, many), or a class if it is expanded.

j_gene,v_gene,abundance,d_gene,CDR3nt,CDR3aa
TRBJ2-7,TRBV4-2,few,TRBD1,TGTGCCAGCAGCCATCCGGGACAGGGTTCCTACGAGCAGTACTTC,CASSHPGQGSYEQYF
TRBJ2-1,TRBV29-1,.,.,TGCAGCGTTGTAGCGGTCGACTACAATGAGCAGTTCTTC,CSVVAVDYNEQFF
TRBJ1-1,TRBV2,few,.,TGTGCCAGCGTAGCGGTGGGCAACACTGAAGCTTTCTTT,CASVAVGNTEAFF
TRBJ2-7,TRBV7-8,.,.,TGTGCCAGCAGCGGGGAACGGGTGTCGGGCTACGAGCAGTACTTC,CASSGERVSGYEQYF
TRBJ2-3,TRBV5-5,.,TRBD2,TGTGCCAGCAGCTTCCGACTAGCGGGACAGACAGATACGCAGTATTTT,CASSFRLAGQTDTQYF
TRBJ1-1,TRBV2,.,.,TGTGCCAGCAGTGAAGAGGAGGGTGGGACTGAAGCTTTCTTT,CASSEEEGGTEAFF
TRBJ2-5,TRBV29-1,.,TRBD2,TGCAGCACTGAAGGACTAGACCGAGAGACCCAGTACTTC,CSTEGLDRETQYF
TRBJ2-3,TRBV2,.,.,TGTGCCAGCAAAGGGGTAGGGTGGAGTTGGCGGGATCTTGGGACAGATACGCAGTATTTT,CASKGVGWSWRDLGTDTQYF
TRBJ2-6,TRBV2,.,.,TGTGCCAGCAAGGGCTCTGGGGCCAACGTCCTGACTTTC,CASKGSGANVLTF
TRBJ1-5,TRBV9,.,.,TGTGCCAGCAGCGTTGACAGTCGAGATCAGCCCCAGCATTTT,CASSVDSRDQPQHF
TRBJ1-2,TRBV2,.,.,TGTGCCAGCAGCGCACAGCTTCAATATGGCTACACCTTC,CASSAQLQYGYTF
TRBJ2-1,TRBV28,.,TRBD2,TGTGCCAGCAGGTCTAGCGGGAGTCCTTCCTACAATGAGCAGTTCTTC,CASRSSGSPSYNEQFF
TRBJ2-5,TRBV5-1,.,.,TGCGCCAGCAGCAAGGGACTGCTCCAAGAGACCCAGTACTTC,CASSKGLLQETQYF
TRBJ2-7,TRBV28,.,TRBD2,TGTGCCAGCATAGACGGCGGGAGGGGCGAGCAGTACTTC,CASIDGGRGEQYF
TRBJ2-7,TRBV6-6,.,TRBD2,TGTGCCAGCAACAGGACTAGCGGGGGATACGAGCAGTACTTC,CASNRTSGGYEQYF
TRBJ2-1,TRBV6-5,.,TRBD2,TGTGCCAGCAGTACCCATAGCGGGGGGGCCCAGTTCTTC,CASSTHSGGAQFF
TRBJ1-2,TRBV18,.,TRBD1,TGTGCCAGCTCACAACTTCATCAAGGGGGCGCAGGCTATGGCTACACCTTC,CASSQLHQGGAGYGYTF
TRBJ2-2,TRBV10-3,.,TRBD1,TGTGCCATCAGTGACTGGGACAGGGGGCCCGGGGAGCTGTTTTTT,CAISDWDRGPGELFF
TRBJ1-5,TRBV5-5,once,.,TGTGCCAGCAGCTTGGCGCCCGAATATAGCAATCAGCCCCAGCATTTT,CASSLAPEYSNQPQHF
TRBJ2-7,TRBV21-1,.,.,TGTGCCAGCAGTCCGATTGACAGGGACAGCTCCTACGAGCAGTACTTC,CASSPIDRDSSYEQYF
TRBJ2-6,TRBV25-1,.,.,TGTGCCAGCAGTGATGCGACTATCTCTGGGGCCAACGTCCTGACTTTC,CASSDATISGANVLTF
TRBJ2-1,TRBV7-2,.,TRBD2,TGTGCCAGCAGCTTAGTTGGACTAGCTATGGCTGAGCAGTTCTTC,CASSLVGLAMAEQFF
TRBJ2-2,TRBV7-3,.,.,TGTGCCAGCAGACCCGGGGGCTCGAACACCGGGGAGCTGTTTTTT,CASRPGGSNTGELFF
TRBJ1-1,TRBV28,.,TRBD1,TGTGCCAGCAGTTTGTTCGGACAGGGCGGCGGTAAAGCTTTCTTT,CASSLFGQGGGKAFF
TRBJ2-7,TRBV4-2,once,.,TGTGCCAGCAGCCAAGAACTCCGGGGGGCTTACGAGCAGTACTTC,CASSQELRGAYEQYF
TRBJ2-7,TRBV7-3,.,.,TGTGCCAGCAGCCTTAGTGGGGGGTTTTACGAGCAGTACTTC,CASSLSGGFYEQYF
TRBJ2-7,TRBV5-5,.,.,TGTGCCAGCAGCCCATCCTACGAGCAGTACTTC,CASSPSYEQYF
TRBJ1-5,TRBV15,.,.,TGTGCCACCAGCAGAGACAGGGCAAGCAATCAGCCCCAGCATTTT,CATSRDRASNQPQHF
TRBJ1-4,TRBV28,.,TRBD1,TGTGCCAGCCGACAGGGGGCTGGTGAAAAACTGTTTTTT,CASRQGAGEKLFF
TRBJ2-5,TRBV13,.,.,TGTGCCAGCAGCTTAGGGGGAGTGGAGACCCAGTACTTC,CASSLGGVETQYF
TRBJ1-5,TRBV4-1,few,TRBD1,TGCGCCAGCAGCCAAGAGGACAGGGATCAGCCCCAGCATTTT,CASSQEDRDQPQHF
TRBJ2-2,TRBV29-1,.,.,TGCAGCGTTGAGAGGGTATCTCACACCGGGGAGCTGTTTTTT,CSVERVSHTGELFF
TRBJ1-6,TRBV7-7,.,TRBD1,TGTGCCAGCAGCATACTCAACCTACAGGGGGTAATCTCACCCCTCCACTTT,CASSILNLQGVISPLHF
TRBJ2-7,TRBV7-2,once,.,TGTGCCAGCAGCTTAAGAGGGTTCACCTACGAGCAGTACTTC,CASSLRGFTYEQYF
TRBJ1-2,TRBV5-6,.,.,TGTGCCAGCAGCTTGCGGGCAGGGGCTAACTATGGCTACACCTTC,CASSLRAGANYGYTF
TRBJ2-7,TRBV12-5,.,TRBD1,TGTGCTAGTGGTCAAGGACAGGACTACGAGCAGTACTTC,CASGQGQDYEQYF
TRBJ2-3,TRBV4-3,.,TRBD2,TGCGCCAGCAGCCAGGGGACTAGCGGGGGGTATACGCAGTATTTT,CASSQGTSGGYTQYF
TRBJ1-1,TRBV6-6,.,.,TGTGCCAGCAGTTACTCGCCTGCGAACATTGAAGCTTTCTTT,CASSYSPANIEAFF
TRBJ2-2,TRBV2,.,.,TGTGCCAGCAGTCCCAATCCTACAGGGCTGGGTGACACCGGGGAGCTGTTTTTT,CASSPNPTGLGDTGELFF
TRBJ2-2,TRBV13,.,.,TGTGCCAGCAGCTTCCCTTCCCGGGGCGGAAACACCGGGGAGCTGTTTTTT,CASSFPSRGGNTGELFF